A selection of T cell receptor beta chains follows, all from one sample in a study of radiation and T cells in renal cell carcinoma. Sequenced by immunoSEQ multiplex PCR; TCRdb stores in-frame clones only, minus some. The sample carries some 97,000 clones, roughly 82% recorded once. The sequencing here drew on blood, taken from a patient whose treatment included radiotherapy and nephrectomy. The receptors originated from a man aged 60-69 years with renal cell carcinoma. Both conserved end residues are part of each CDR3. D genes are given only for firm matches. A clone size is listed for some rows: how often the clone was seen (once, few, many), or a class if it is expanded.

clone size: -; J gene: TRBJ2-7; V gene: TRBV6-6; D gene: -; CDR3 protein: CASSGRDILYEQYF; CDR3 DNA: TGTGCCAGCAGTGGGCGGGACATTCTCTACGAGCAGTACTTC
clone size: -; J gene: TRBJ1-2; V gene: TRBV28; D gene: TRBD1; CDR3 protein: CASSQGAPYGYTF; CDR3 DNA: TGTGCCAGCAGCCAGGGGGCGCCATATGGCTACACCTTC
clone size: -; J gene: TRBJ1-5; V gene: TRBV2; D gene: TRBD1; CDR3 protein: CASGQGGQPQHF; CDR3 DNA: TGTGCCAGCGGACAGGGAGGGCAGCCCCAGCATTTT
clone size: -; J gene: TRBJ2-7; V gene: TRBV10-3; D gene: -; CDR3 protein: CAISGASAGTYEQYF; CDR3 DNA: TGTGCCATCAGTGGGGCTAGCGCAGGTACCTACGAGCAGTACTTC
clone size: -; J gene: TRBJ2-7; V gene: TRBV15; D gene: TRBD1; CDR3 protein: CATSGPRDRGTYEQYF; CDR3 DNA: TGTGCCACCAGCGGACCCCGGGACAGGGGAACCTACGAGCAGTACTTC
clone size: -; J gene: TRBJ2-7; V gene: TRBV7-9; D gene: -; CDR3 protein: CASRGVFEQYF; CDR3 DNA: TGTGCCAGCAGGGGCGTGTTCGAGCAGTACTTC
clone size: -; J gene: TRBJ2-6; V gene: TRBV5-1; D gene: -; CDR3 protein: CASSLAGATGANVLTF; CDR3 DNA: TGCGCCAGCAGCTTGGCCGGGGCCACTGGGGCCAACGTCCTGACTTTC
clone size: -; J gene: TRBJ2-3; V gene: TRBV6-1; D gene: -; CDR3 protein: CASSDTTRAIRGYTQYF; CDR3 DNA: TGTGCCAGCAGTGATACAACTAGAGCGATAAGAGGTTATACGCAGTATTTT
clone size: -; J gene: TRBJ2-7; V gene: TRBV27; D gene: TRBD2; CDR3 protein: CASSLSGLAGQYF; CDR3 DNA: TGTGCCAGCAGTTTATCGGGACTAGCGGGGCAGTACTTC
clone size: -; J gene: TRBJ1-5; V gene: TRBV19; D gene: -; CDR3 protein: CASSIEFSGVWPQHF; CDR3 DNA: TGTGCCAGTAGTATAGAATTTTCAGGGGTGTGGCCCCAGCATTTT
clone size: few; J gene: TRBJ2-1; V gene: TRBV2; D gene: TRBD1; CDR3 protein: CASGVLGGGYNEQFF; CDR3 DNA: TGTGCCAGCGGGGTCCTAGGGGGCGGTTACAATGAGCAGTTCTTC
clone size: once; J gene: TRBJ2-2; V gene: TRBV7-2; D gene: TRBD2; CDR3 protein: CASSLRLAGAVLNTGELFF; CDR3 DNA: TGTGCCAGCAGCTTACGGCTAGCGGGAGCAGTATTAAACACCGGGGAGCTGTTTTTT
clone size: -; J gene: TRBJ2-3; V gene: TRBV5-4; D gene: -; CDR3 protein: CASSLGLSPDTQYF; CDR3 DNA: TGTGCCAGCAGCTTGGGGCTTTCCCCAGATACGCAGTATTTT
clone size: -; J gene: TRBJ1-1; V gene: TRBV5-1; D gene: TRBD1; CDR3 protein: CASSSPGQGISFF; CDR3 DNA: TGCGCCAGCAGCTCCCCGGGACAGGGAATATCTTTCTTT
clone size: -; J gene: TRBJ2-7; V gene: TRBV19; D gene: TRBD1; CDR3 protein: CASSTGQGASSYEQYF; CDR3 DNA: TGTGCCAGTAGTACCGGACAGGGGGCGAGCTCCTACGAGCAGTACTTC
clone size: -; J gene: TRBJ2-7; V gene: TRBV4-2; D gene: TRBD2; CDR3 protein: CASSQVTSGTYEQYF; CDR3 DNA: TGTGCCAGCAGCCAAGTTACTAGCGGAACCTACGAGCAGTACTTC
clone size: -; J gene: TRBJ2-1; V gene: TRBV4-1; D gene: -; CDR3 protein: CASSQRTSSSSYNEQFF; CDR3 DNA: TGCGCCAGCAGCCAACGCACTAGCTCCAGCTCCTACAATGAGCAGTTCTTC
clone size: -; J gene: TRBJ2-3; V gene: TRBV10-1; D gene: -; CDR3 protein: CASSPLRGQLYF; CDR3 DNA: TGCGCCAGCAGCCCTCTTCGGGGACAACTCTATTTT
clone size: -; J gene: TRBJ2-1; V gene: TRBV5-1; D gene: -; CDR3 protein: CASSFFQSYNEQFF; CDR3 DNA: TGCGCCAGCAGCTTTTTTCAATCCTACAATGAGCAGTTCTTC
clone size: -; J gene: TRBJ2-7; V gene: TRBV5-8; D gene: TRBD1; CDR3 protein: CASSLAGQGTEQYF; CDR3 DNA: TGTGCCAGCAGCTTGGCTGGACAGGGGACCGAGCAGTACTTC
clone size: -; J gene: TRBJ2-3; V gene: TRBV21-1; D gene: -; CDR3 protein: CASIGTSGSTDTQYF; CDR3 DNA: TGTGCCAGCATCGGGACTAGCGGTAGCACAGATACGCAGTATTTT
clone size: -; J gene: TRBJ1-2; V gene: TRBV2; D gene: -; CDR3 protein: CASSRGEDYGYTF; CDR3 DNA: TGTGCCAGCAGCAGGGGCGAGGATTATGGCTACACCTTC
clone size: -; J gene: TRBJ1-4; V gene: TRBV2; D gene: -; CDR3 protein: CASSANRYREKLFF; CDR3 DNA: TGTGCCAGCAGTGCTAACCGTTACAGGGAAAAACTGTTTTTT
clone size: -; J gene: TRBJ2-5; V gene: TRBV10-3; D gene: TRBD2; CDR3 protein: CAISGLAGAHQETQYF; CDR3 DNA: TGTGCCATCAGTGGACTAGCGGGGGCCCACCAAGAGACCCAGTACTTC
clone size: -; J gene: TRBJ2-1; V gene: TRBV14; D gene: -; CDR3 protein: CASSQVADSSYNEQFF; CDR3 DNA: TGTGCCAGCAGCCAAGTAGCGGATAGCTCCTACAATGAGCAGTTCTTC
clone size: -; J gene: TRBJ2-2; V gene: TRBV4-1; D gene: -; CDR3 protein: CASSQGSETAGELFF; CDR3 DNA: TGCGCCAGCAGCCAAGGTAGCGAGACAGCCGGGGAGCTGTTTTTT
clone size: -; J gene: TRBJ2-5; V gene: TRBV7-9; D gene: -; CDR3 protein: CASSPSASSGAETQYF; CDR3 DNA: TGTGCCAGCAGCCCGAGTGCTTCGTCGGGGGCAGAGACCCAGTACTTC
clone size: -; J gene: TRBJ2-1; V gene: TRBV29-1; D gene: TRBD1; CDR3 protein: CSGGTGGDEQFF; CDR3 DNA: TGCAGCGGTGGGACAGGGGGAGATGAGCAGTTCTTC
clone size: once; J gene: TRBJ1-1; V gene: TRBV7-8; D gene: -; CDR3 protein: CASSLVSGRGNTEAFF; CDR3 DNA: TGTGCCAGCAGCTTAGTATCTGGCCGGGGGAACACTGAAGCTTTCTTT
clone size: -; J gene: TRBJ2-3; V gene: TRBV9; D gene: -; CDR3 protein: CASSVAGASAADTQYF; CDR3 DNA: TGTGCCAGCAGCGTCGCTGGCGCGTCTGCCGCAGATACGCAGTATTTT
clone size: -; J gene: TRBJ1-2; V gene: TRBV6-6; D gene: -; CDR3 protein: CASRLRDPPPYGYTF; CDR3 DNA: TGTGCCAGCAGGTTACGGGACCCTCCTCCTTATGGCTACACCTTC
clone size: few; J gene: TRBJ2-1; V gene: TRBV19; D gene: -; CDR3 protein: CASSATGTRSPNEQFF; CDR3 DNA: TGTGCCAGTAGTGCTACCGGGACCCGCAGTCCCAATGAGCAGTTCTTC
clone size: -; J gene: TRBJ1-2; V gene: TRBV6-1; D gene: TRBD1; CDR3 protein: CASSARQGADYGYTF; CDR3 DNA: TGTGCCAGCAGTGCCCGACAGGGGGCGGACTATGGCTACACCTTC
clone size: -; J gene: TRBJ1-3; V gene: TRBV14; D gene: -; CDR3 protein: CASSRGPEFSGNTIYF; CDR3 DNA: TGTGCCAGCAGCCGGGGACCAGAATTCTCTGGAAACACCATATATTTT
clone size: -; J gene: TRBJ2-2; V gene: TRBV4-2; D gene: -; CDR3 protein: CASSQGTNTGELFF; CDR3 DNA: TGTGCCAGCAGCCAAGGGACGAACACCGGGGAGCTGTTTTTT
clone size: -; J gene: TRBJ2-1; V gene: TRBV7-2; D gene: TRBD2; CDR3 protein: CASSLSASGSYEQFF; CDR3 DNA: TGTGCCAGCAGCTTATCTGCTAGCGGGAGCTATGAGCAGTTCTTC
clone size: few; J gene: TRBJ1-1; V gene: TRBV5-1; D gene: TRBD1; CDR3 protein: CASSKTGVDTEAFF; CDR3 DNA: TGCGCCAGCAGCAAGACAGGGGTGGACACTGAAGCTTTCTTT
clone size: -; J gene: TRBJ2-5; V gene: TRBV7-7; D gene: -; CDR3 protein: CASSLGFGGGETQYF; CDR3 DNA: TGTGCCAGCAGCCTGGGGTTTGGAGGGGGCGAGACCCAGTACTTC
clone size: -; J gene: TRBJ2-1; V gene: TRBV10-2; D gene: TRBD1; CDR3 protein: CASSEWWDRVYNEQFF; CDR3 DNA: TGCGCCAGCAGTGAGTGGTGGGACAGGGTATACAATGAGCAGTTCTTC
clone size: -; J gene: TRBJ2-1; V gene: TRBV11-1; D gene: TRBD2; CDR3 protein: CASSPKRAGGRGNEQFF; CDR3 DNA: TGTGCCAGCAGCCCGAAACGCGCGGGGGGGCGCGGGAATGAGCAGTTCTTC
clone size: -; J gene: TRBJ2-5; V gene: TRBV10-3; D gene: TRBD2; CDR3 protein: CAIGSGRETQYF; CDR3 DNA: TGTGCCATCGGGTCCGGGAGGGAGACCCAGTACTTC
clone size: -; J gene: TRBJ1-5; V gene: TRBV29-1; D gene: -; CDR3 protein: CSARQRLGEPQHF; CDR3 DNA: TGCAGCGCCCGACAGCGGCTGGGTGAGCCCCAGCATTTT
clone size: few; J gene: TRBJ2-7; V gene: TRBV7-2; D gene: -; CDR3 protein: CASSLGSGEQYF; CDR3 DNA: TGTGCCAGCAGCTTAGGGAGCGGCGAGCAGTACTTC
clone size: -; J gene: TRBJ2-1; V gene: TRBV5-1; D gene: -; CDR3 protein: CASSLVGQRSSYNEQFF; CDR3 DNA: TGCGCCAGCAGCTTGGTAGGGCAGAGGAGCTCCTACAATGAGCAGTTCTTC
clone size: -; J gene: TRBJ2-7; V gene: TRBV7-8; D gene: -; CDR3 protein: CASSRITSYEQYF; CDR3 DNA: TGTGCCAGCAGCCGAATAACAAGCTACGAGCAGTACTTC
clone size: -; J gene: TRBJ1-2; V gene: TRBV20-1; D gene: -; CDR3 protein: CSASPYGYTF; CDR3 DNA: TGCAGTGCTAGCCCCTATGGCTACACCTTC
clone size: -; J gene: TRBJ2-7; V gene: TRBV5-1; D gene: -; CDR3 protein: CASKEGGTYEQYF; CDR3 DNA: TGCGCCAGCAAGGAGGGGGGCACCTACGAGCAGTACTTC
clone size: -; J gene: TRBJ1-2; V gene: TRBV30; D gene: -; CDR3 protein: CAWNPGYGGYTF; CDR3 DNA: TGTGCCTGGAATCCAGGCTATGGCGGCTACACCTTC
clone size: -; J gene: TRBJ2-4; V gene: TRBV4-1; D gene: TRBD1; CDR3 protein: CASSQRTGTGGVENF; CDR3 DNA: TGCGCCAGCAGCCAACGCACCGGGACAGGTGGTGTTGAGAACTTC
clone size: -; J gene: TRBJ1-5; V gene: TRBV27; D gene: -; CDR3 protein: CASSLGAGEWQPQHF; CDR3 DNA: TGTGCCAGCAGTTTAGGCGCAGGGGAATGGCAGCCCCAGCATTTT
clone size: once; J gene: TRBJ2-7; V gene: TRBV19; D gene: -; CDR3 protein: CASSPRGARLYEQYF; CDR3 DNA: TGTGCCAGTAGTCCCCGGGGGGCGCGGCTCTACGAGCAGTACTTC
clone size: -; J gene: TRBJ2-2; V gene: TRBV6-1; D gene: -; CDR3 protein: CASSDPNTGELFF; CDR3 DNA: TGTGCCAGCAGTGACCCGAACACCGGGGAGCTGTTTTTT
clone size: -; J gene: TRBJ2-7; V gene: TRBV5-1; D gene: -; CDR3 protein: CASSLGRVDYEQYF; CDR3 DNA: TGCGCCAGCAGCTTAGGCAGGGTGGATTACGAGCAGTACTTC
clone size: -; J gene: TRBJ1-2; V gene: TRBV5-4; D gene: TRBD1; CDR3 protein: CASSADRANPYDRGGYTF; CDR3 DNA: TGTGCCAGCAGCGCGGACAGGGCAAACCCTTATGACCGAGGAGGCTACACCTTC